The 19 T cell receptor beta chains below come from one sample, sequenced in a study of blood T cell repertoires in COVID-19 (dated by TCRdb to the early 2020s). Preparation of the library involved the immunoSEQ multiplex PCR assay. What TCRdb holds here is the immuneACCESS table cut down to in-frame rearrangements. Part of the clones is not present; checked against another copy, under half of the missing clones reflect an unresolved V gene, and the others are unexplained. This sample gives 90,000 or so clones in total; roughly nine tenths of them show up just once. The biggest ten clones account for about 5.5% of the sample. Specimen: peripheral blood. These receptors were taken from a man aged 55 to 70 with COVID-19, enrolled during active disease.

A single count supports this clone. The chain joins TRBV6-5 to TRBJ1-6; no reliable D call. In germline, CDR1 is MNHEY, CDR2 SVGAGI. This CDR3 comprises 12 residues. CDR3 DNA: TGTGTCACGCGGGGTGCGAATTCACCCCTCCACTTT. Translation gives CVTRGANSPLHF.

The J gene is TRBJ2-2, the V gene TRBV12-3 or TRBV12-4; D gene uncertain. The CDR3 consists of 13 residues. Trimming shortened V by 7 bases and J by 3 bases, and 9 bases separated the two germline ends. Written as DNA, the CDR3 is TGTGCCAGCACCTTGACTGACACCGGGGAGCTGTTTTTT. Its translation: CASTLTDTGELFF.

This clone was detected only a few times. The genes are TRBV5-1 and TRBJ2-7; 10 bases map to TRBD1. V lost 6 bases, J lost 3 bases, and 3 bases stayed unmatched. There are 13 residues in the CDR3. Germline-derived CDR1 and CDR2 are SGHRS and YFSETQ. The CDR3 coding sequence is TGCGCCAGCACCCGGGACAGGGGCTACGAGCAGTACTTC. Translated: CASTRDRGYEQYF. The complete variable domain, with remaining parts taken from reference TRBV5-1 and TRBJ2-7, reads KAGVTQTPRYLIKTRGQQVTLSCSPISGHRSVSWYQQTPGQGLQFLFEYFSETQRNKGNFPGRFSGRQFSNSRSEMNVSTLELGDSALYLCASTRDRGYEQYFGPGTRLTVT.

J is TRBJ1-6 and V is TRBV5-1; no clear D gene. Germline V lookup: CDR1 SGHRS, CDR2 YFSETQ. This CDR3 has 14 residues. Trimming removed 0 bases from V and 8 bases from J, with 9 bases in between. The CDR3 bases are TGCGCCAGCAGCTTGGCCCAGAATTATTCACCCCTCCACTTT. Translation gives CASSLAQNYSPLHF.

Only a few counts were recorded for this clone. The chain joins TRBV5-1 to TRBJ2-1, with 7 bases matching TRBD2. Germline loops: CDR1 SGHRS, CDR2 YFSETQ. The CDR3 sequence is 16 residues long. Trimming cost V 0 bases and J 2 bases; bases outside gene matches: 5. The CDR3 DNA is TGCGCCAGCAGCTTGGGGTCTAGCGGACCCTACAATGAGCAGTTCTTC. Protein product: CASSLGSSGPYNEQFF.

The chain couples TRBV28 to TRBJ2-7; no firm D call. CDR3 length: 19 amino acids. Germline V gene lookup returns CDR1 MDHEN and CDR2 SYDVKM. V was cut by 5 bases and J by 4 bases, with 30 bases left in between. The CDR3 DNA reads TGTGCCAGCAGTCCTCTGATCGTACAGCTACTCAAACCTCAGTACGAGCAGTACTTC. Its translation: CASSPLIVQLLKPQYEQYF.

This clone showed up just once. The CDR3 protein is CACIPGNEQYF. The CDR3 nucleotides are TGTGCCTGTATCCCAGGCAACGAGCAGTACTTC. V and J are TRBV30 and TRBJ2-7; D remains unclear. This CDR3 comprises 11 residues. Per the germline V gene, CDR1 is GTSNPN and CDR2 is SVGIG (reference sequence). Trimming left V 6 bases short and J 5 bases short, with 11 bases between.

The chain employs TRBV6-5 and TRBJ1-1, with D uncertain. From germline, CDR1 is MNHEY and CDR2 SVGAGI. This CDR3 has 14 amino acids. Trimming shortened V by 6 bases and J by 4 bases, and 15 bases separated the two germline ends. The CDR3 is CASSRVLGGTEAFF. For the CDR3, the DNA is TGTGCCAGCAGCCGCGTGCTCGGTGGCACTGAAGCTTTCTTT.

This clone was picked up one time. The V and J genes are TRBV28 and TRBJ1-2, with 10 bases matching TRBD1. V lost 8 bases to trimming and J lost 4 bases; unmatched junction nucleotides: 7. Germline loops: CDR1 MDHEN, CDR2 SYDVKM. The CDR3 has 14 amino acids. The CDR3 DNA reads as TGTGCCAGCCTCCGACAGGGGGCGGTCTATGGCTACACCTTC. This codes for CASLRQGAVYGYTF.

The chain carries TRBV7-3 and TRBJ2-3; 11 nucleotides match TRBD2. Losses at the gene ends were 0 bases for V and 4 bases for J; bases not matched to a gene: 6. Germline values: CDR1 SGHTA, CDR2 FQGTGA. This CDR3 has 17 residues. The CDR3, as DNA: TGTGCCAGCAGCTTAACGTTAACTAGCGGGAGTCCAGATACGCAGTATTTT. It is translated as CASSLTLTSGSPDTQYF. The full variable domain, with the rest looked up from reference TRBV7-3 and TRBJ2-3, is GAGVSQTPSNKVTEKGKYVELRCDPISGHTALYWYRQSLGQGPEFLIYFQGTGAADDSGLPNDRFFAVRPEGSVSTLKIQRTERGDSAVYLCASSLTLTSGSPDTQYFGPGTRLTVL.

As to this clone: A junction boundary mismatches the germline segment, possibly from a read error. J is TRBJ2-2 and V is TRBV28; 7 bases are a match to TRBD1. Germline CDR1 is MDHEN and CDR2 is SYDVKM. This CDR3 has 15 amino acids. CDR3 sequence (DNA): TGTGCCAGCAGTCCCGGGACAGCGAAAACCGGGGAGCTGTTTTTT. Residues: CASSPGTAKTGELFF.

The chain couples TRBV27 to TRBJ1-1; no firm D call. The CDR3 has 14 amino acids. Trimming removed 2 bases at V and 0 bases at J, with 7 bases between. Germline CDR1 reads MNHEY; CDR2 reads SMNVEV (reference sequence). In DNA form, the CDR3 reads TGTGCCAGCAGTTTACTAGGCATGAACACTGAAGCTTTCTTT. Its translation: CASSLLGMNTEAFF.

The CDR3 region has the DNA TGTGCCAGCAGCCTCCGGGACAGGAGCTCCTACAATGAGCAGTTCTTC. Protein sequence: CASSLRDRSSYNEQFF. The chain carries TRBV11-1 and TRBJ2-1; 8 bases map to TRBD1. CDR1 and CDR2 (germline): SGHAT, FQDESV (reference sequence). This CDR3 region has 16 residues. V shed 5 bases, J shed 0 bases, and the junction held 6 bases outside the gene matches. Using reference TRBV11-1 and TRBJ2-1 for the parts outside the CDR3, the full variable domain is EAEVAQSPRYKITEKSQAVAFWCDPISGHATLYWYRQILGQGPELLVQFQDESVVDDSQLPKDRFSAERLKGVDSTLKIQPAELGDSAMYLCASSLRDRSSYNEQFFGPGTRLTVL.

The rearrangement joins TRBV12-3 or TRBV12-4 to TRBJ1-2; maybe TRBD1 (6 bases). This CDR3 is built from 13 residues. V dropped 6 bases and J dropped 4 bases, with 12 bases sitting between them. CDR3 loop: CASSPETGYGYTF. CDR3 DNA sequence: TGTGCCAGCAGCCCTGAGACAGGCTATGGCTACACCTTC.

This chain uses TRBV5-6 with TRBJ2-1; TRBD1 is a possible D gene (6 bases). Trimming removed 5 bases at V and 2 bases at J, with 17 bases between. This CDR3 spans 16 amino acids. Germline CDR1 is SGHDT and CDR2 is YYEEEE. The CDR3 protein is CASRLTQGRPYNEQFF. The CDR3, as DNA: TGTGCCAGCAGGCTAACACAGGGTAGGCCCTACAATGAGCAGTTCTTC. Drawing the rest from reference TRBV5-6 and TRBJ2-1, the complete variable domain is DAGVTQSPTHLIKTRGQQVTLRCSPKSGHDTVSWYQQALGQGPQFIFQYYEEEERQRGNFPDRFSGHQFPNYSSELNVNALLLGDSALYLCASRLTQGRPYNEQFFGPGTRLTVL.

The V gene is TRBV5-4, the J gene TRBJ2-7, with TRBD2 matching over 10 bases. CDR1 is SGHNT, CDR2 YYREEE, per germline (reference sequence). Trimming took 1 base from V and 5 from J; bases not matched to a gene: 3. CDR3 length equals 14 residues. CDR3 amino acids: CASSLRLAGNEQYF. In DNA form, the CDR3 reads TGTGCCAGCAGCTTGAGACTAGCGGGTAACGAGCAGTACTTC.

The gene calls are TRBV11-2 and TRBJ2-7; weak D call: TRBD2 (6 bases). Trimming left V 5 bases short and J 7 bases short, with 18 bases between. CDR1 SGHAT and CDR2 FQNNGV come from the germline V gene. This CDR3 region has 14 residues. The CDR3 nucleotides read TGTGCCAGCAGCCCACGGTGGGGGGTGGGGGAGCAGTACTTC. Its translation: CASSPRWGVGEQYF.

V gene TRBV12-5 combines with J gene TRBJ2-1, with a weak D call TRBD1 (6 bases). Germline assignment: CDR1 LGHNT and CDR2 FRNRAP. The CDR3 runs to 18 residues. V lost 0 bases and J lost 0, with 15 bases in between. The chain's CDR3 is CASGLVRGGTFSYNEQFF. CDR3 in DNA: TGTGCTAGTGGTTTGGTACGTGGGGGCACCTTCTCCTACAATGAGCAGTTCTTC.

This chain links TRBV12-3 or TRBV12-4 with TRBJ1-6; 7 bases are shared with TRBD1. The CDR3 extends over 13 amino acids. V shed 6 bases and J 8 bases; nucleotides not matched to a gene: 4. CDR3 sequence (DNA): TGTGCCAGCAGACCGGGACAGTATTCACCCCTCCACTTT. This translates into CASRPGQYSPLHF.